The next 14 T cell receptor beta chains were all read from a single sample in a study of T cell clones after liver transplantation. Sequencing was performed with immunoSEQ multiplex PCR; in TCRdb, only in-frame clones are kept and a portion is missing. The sample yields roughly 120,000 clones, over 75% seen once. The sample was CD4+ T cells from blood, taken 12 months after liver transplant. These receptors originate from a human patient who received a liver transplant. Part of the T cells may come from the graft donor.

The chain links TRBV28 to TRBJ1-5, with D unresolved. The CDR3 is 15 residues long. Trimming left V 0 bases short and J 7 bases short, with 13 bases between. CDR1 is MDHEN and CDR2 is SYDVKM in the germline V gene. This chain's CDR3 is CASSLWRRQEQPQHF. Here the CDR3 DNA reads TGTGCCAGCAGTTTATGGCGACGGCAGGAGCAGCCCCAGCATTTT. Supplemented by reference TRBV28 and TRBJ1-5, the full variable domain reads DVKVTQSSRYLVKRTGEKVFLECVQDMDHENMFWYRQDPGLGLRLIYFSYDVKMKEKGDIPEGYSVSREKKERFSLILESASTNQTSMYLCASSLWRRQEQPQHFGDGTRLSIL.

The chain links TRBV29-1 to TRBJ2-2, with 7 positions matching TRBD2. Germline assignment: CDR1 SQVTM and CDR2 ANQGSEA. The CDR3 extends over 13 amino acids. After removal of 6 bases from V and 5 bases from J, the junction contained 6 bases not matched to a gene. The CDR3 loop reads CSVERLATGELFF. The CDR3, as DNA: TGCAGCGTGGAACGACTAGCTACCGGGGAGCTGTTTTTT.

The rearrangement uses TRBV2 and TRBJ2-7; 9 nucleotides line up with TRBD1. CDR1 and CDR2 (germline): SNHLY, FYNNEI. J gave up 6 bases and V 6 bases, and 6 bases lay outside the gene matches. This CDR3 comprises 13 residues. In DNA form, the CDR3 reads TGTGCCAGCAGCCAACAGGGGGCCGGCGAGCAGTACTTC. Its translation: CASSQQGAGEQYF.

This chain joins TRBV5-1 and TRBJ2-1; 7 bases map to TRBD2. V shed 1 base, J shed 0 bases, and the junction held 4 bases outside the gene matches. CDR1 and CDR2 (germline): SGHRS, YFSETQ. This CDR3 is built from 16 residues. The CDR3 nucleotides are TGCGCCAGCAGCTTGCGGCTAGCGGCCTCCTACAATGAGCAGTTCTTC. Translated: CASSLRLAASYNEQFF.

The V and J genes are TRBV11-2 and TRBJ2-2, with D hard to call. The germline gives CDR1 SGHAT, CDR2 FQNNGV. This CDR3 is 13 amino acids long. V was trimmed by 7 bases and J by 7 bases, leaving 13 bases between them. This chain's CDR3 is CASNPSRGGELFF. The CDR3 DNA reads TGTGCCAGCAACCCTTCGAGAGGCGGGGAGCTGTTTTTT.

This chain links TRBV10-3 with TRBJ2-3; maybe TRBD2 (5 bases). V was clipped by 5 bases and J by 2 bases, with 14 bases between them. Germline V CDR1 and CDR2: ENHRY, SYGVKD. This CDR3 is 15 amino acids long. CDR3 sequence: CAISTSSGNTDTQYF. CDR3 sequence (DNA): TGTGCCATCAGTACTTCATCGGGGAACACAGATACGCAGTATTTT.

This chain connects TRBV6-5 to TRBJ2-2, with D perhaps given as TRBD1 or TRBD2 (5 bases each). Germline-derived CDR1 and CDR2 are MNHEY and SVGAGI. The CDR3 runs to 16 residues. The ends were cut back, 3 bases at V and 0 bases at J, with 11 bases in the middle. This CDR3 reads CASSYQRGANTGELFF. As DNA, the CDR3 is TGTGCCAGCAGTTATCAGAGGGGCGCGAACACCGGGGAGCTGTTTTTT.

This chain links TRBV6-1 with TRBJ2-7, with 9 bases matching TRBD1. Germline V gene lookup returns CDR1 MNHNS and CDR2 SASEGT. V shed 10 bases and J 6 bases; nucleotides not matched to a gene: 16. The CDR3 loop spans 15 amino acids. The CDR3 spells CANSESGTGRGEQYF. The CDR3 nucleotides are TGTGCCAACTCAGAATCCGGGACAGGGAGGGGCGAGCAGTACTTC.

This clone has just a few counts. CDR3 residues: CASSPDLGNTEAFF. The CDR3 DNA is TGTGCCAGCTCCCCAGACTTAGGGAACACTGAAGCTTTCTTT. V and J are TRBV18 and TRBJ1-1; no definite D call. The CDR3 length is 14 residues. Trimming shortened V by 6 bases and J by 1 base, and 12 bases separated the two germline ends. The germline V gene has CDR1 KGHSH and CDR2 LQKENI.

This chain joins TRBV7-9 and TRBJ1-2; TRBD1 might be the D (5 bases). Trimming removed 5 bases from V and 4 bases from J, with 8 bases in between. Per the germline V gene, CDR1 is SEHNR and CDR2 is FQNEAQ (reference sequence). The CDR3 is 12 amino acids. As DNA, the CDR3 is TGTGCCAGCAGCCGGGGGGTCTATGGCTACACCTTC. Amino acid sequence: CASSRGVYGYTF.

The rearrangement uses TRBV2 and TRBJ2-7; 9 bases agree with TRBD2. Germline V gene data show CDR1 as SNHLY and CDR2 as FYNNEI. The CDR3 contains 14 residues. The V and J ends lost 8 bases and 5 bases, in that order; junction bases with no gene match: 10. CDR3 sequence (DNA): TGTGCCAGCTTTGCGGGAGGGCCGCGGAACGAGCAGTACTTC. Translated, it gives CASFAGGPRNEQYF. The full variable domain, with the rest looked up from reference TRBV2 and TRBJ2-7, is EPEVTQTPSHQVTQMGQEVILRCVPISNHLYFYWYRQILGQKVEFLVSFYNNEISEKSEIFDDQFSVERPDGSNFTLKIRSTKLEDSAMYFCASFAGGPRNEQYFGPGTRLTVT.

The rearrangement uses TRBV7-2 and TRBJ1-3, with D unresolved. The CDR3 loop spans 15 amino acids. Germline CDR1 SGHTA, CDR2 FQGNSA. Trimming left V 4 bases short and J 0 bases short, with 10 bases between. CDR3 amino acids: CASSSRISSGNTIYF. CDR3 DNA sequence: TGTGCCAGCAGCTCCAGAATTTCCTCTGGAAACACCATATATTTT. Full variable domain (outside the CDR3, taken from reference TRBV7-2 and TRBJ1-3): GAGVSQSPSNKVTEKGKDVELRCDPISGHTALYWYRQSLGQGLEFLIYFQGNSAPDKSGLPSDRFSAERTGGSVSTLTIQRTQQEDSAVYLCASSSRISSGNTIYFGEGSWLTVV.

The chain has TRBV28 and TRBJ2-3; 7 nucleotides line up with TRBD2. CDR1 and CDR2 (germline): MDHEN, SYDVKM. The CDR3 loop spans 17 amino acids. The trim removed 3 bases at V and 0 bases at J, leaving 9 bases unmatched. DNA of the CDR3: TGTGCCAGCAGTTTGACCGGGACTATGATTAGCACAGATACGCAGTATTTT. Protein product: CASSLTGTMISTDTQYF.

V and J are TRBV18 and TRBJ2-7; D is perhaps TRBD1 or TRBD2 (5 bases each). The CDR3 is 14 amino acids. V shed 4 bases and J shed 2 bases, with 12 bases lying between them. Germline V CDR1 and CDR2: KGHSH, LQKENI. The CDR3 protein is CASSRDPGAYEQYF. The CDR3 DNA is TGTGCCAGCTCACGGGACCCCGGGGCCTACGAGCAGTACTTC.